The 17 T cell receptor beta chains given below trace back to one sample, sequenced in a study of T cells in Graves' hyperthyroidism and ophthalmopathy. Amplification targeted TCR beta CDR3 regions from RNA transcripts. In the first-round RT-PCR of the TCR CDR3, the HTBI primer set was used. TCRdb called the multiplex PCR reads again in MiXCR, with one record for every CDR3 protein. The sample consists of about 420,000 distinct CDR3 sequences, roughly 14% of them appearing once. The specimen sequenced was blood. The origin of the receptors is a young woman with Graves' hyperthyroidism.

In its sample, this clonotype was seen many times. The chain has TRBV6-2 or TRBV6-3 and TRBJ2-7; 16 bases agree with TRBD2. J gave up 3 bases and V 0 bases, and 5 bases lay outside the gene matches. In germline, CDR1 is MNHEY, CDR2 SVGEGT. The CDR3 covers 18 residues. Written as DNA, the CDR3 is TGTGCCAGCAGTTACTCGAAGGGACTAGCGGGAGGGTTCTACGAGCAGTACTTC. This codes for CASSYSKGLAGGFYEQYF.

Only a few counts were recorded for this clonotype. This may be a read error: a much more frequent sequence differs by one nucleotide. The chain links TRBV7-9 to TRBJ2-1; tentative D call: TRBD2 (6 bases). CDR1 SEHNR and CDR2 FQNEAQ come from the germline V gene (reference sequence). The V gene lost 4 bases and the J gene lost 0 bases, with 10 bases spanning the gap. The length of the CDR3 is 15 residues. The CDR3, as DNA: TGTGCCAGCAGCTCTAGCGCGAGCTCCTACAATGAGCAGTTCTTC. Its translation: CASSSSASSYNEQFF.

This clonotype was counted a few times. The V call is TRBV6-2 or TRBV6-3, the J call TRBJ2-5; D not resolved. Trimming took off 7 bases at V and 2 bases at J, with 23 bases between the two ends. Looked up from germline, CDR1 is MNHEY and CDR2 is SVGEGT. The CDR3 is made up of 17 amino acids. Here the CDR3 DNA reads TGTGCCAGCACCGGGTCCAGGCGACTGACGTTGCAAGAGACCCAGTACTTC. Its protein is CASTGSRRLTLQETQYF.

The sample holds many counts of this clonotype. V and J are TRBV18 and TRBJ2-3; no clear D gene. In germline, CDR1 is KGHSH, CDR2 LQKENI. The CDR3 has 12 amino acids. Trimming shortened V by 3 bases and J by 5 bases, and 6 bases separated the two germline ends. The CDR3 sequence: CASSPNGDTQYF. The CDR3 coding sequence is TGTGCCAGCTCACCTAACGGAGATACGCAGTATTTT.

V and J are TRBV6-5 and TRBJ2-7; TRBD2 agrees at 8 bases. CDR3 length: 15 amino acids. In germline, CDR1 is MNHEY, CDR2 SVGAGI. The V and J ends lost 1 base and 0 bases, in that order; junction bases with no gene match: 2. The CDR3 bases are TGTGCCAGCAGTTACTTTAGCGGGAACTCCTACGAGCAGTACTTC. Its translation is CASSYFSGNSYEQYF.

The chain joins TRBV6-1 to TRBJ2-1; D may be TRBD1 or TRBD2 (5 bases each). Looked up from germline, CDR1 is MNHNS and CDR2 is SASEGT. V was clipped by 8 bases and J by 7 bases, with 18 bases between them. The CDR3 consists of 14 residues. For the CDR3, the DNA is TGTGCCAGCTCCCGACCGGGACCAAGTAATGAGCAGTTCTTC. Translating it yields CASSRPGPSNEQFF.

At least ten counts were recorded for this clonotype. The rearrangement links TRBV28 to TRBJ2-1; D is uncertain. CDR3 size: 17 residues. V was shortened by 3 bases and J by 2 bases, with 17 bases between the two germline ends. Germline V lookup: CDR1 MDHEN, CDR2 SYDVKM. Here the CDR3 reads CASSLFALAAAYNEQFF. The CDR3 DNA follows: TGTGCCAGCAGTTTGTTCGCCTTAGCAGCAGCCTACAATGAGCAGTTCTTC.

This clonotype occurred many times. CDR3 residues: CSARTSFSGYSTDTQYF. The CDR3 region has the DNA TGCAGTGCTAGAACCAGCTTTAGCGGTTACTCCACAGATACGCAGTATTTT. V usage is TRBV20-1 and J usage is TRBJ2-3; maybe TRBD2 (6 bases). The length of the CDR3 is 17 residues. Germline V gene sequence: CDR1 DFQATT, CDR2 SNEGSKA (reference sequence). The V gene lost 2 bases and the J gene lost 2 bases, with 20 bases spanning the gap.

The CDR3 bases are TGCGCCAGCAGCCAAGGGGTACAGGACTCCTACGAGCAGTACTTC. This sequence encodes CASSQGVQDSYEQYF. The chain recombines TRBV4-1 with TRBJ2-7; tentatively, D is TRBD1 (5 bases). Per the germline V gene, CDR1 is MGHRA and CDR2 is YSYEKL. V shed 1 base and J shed 0 bases, with 10 bases lying between them. The CDR3 contains 15 residues.

As regards this clonotype: Since no conserved phenylalanine or tryptophan closes the CDR3, a read error is the likely cause. The chain couples TRBV5-1 to TRBJ2-7, with D tentatively TRBD1 or TRBD2 (5 bases each). CDR1 is SGHRS, CDR2 YFSETQ, per germline. The CDR3 runs to 13 residues. V lost 4 bases and J lost 2, with 10 bases in between. This chain's CDR3 is CASSPGTAYEQYL. CDR3 coding DNA: TGCGCCAGCAGCCCAGGGACCGCCTACGAGCAGTACCTC.

This clonotype was recorded many times. The CDR3: CATSEMGQGVYGYTF. Written as DNA, the CDR3 is TGTGCCACCAGCGAAATGGGACAGGGAGTCTATGGCTACACCTTC. V usage is TRBV15 and J usage is TRBJ1-2; 9 positions agree with TRBD1. Trimming at V came to 5 bases and at J to 4 bases, leaving 8 bases not matched to a gene. CDR3 length: 15 residues. Germline V gene lookup returns CDR1 LNHNV and CDR2 YYDKDF (reference sequence).

The gene calls are TRBV9 and TRBJ2-2; D tentatively fits TRBD1 or TRBD2 (5 bases each). The CDR3 covers 17 residues. V was pared by 4 bases and J by 0 bases, with 16 bases between. Looked up from germline, CDR1 is SGDLS and CDR2 is YYNGEE. The CDR3 sequence is CASSPRTGHPNTGELFF. CDR3 DNA sequence: TGTGCCAGCAGCCCGCGGACTGGACACCCGAACACCGGGGAGCTGTTTTTT.

The sample holds many counts of this clonotype. The chain joins TRBV20-1 to TRBJ2-1; D is possibly TRBD2 (6 bases). Looked up from germline, CDR1 is DFQATT and CDR2 is SNEGSKA (reference sequence). With 0 bases removed from V and 6 bases from J, the gap between germline ends came to 12 bases. The CDR3 extends over 14 amino acids. In DNA form, the CDR3 reads TGCAGTGCTAGAGACCGCCTCGGGGGCAATGAGCAGTTCTTC. This encodes CSARDRLGGNEQFF.

This clonotype was seen repeatedly, ten times or more. The chain joins TRBV7-9 to TRBJ1-5; weak D call: TRBD1 (6 bases). Trimming took 4 bases from V and 5 from J, leaving 6 bases between them. Germline values: CDR1 SEHNR, CDR2 FQNEAQ (reference sequence). The CDR3 consists of 12 residues. Written as DNA, the CDR3 is TGTGCCAGCAGCTACAGGGATCAGCCCCAGCATTTT. This gives the protein CASSYRDQPQHF.

The V gene is TRBV27, the J gene TRBJ1-6; D may be TRBD1 (5 bases). The V and J ends lost 2 bases and 5 bases respectively, with 16 bases between them. The germline V gene encodes CDR1 MNHEY and CDR2 SMNVEV (reference sequence). The CDR3 length is 17 residues. This chain's CDR3 is CASSLKGMLGHNSPLHF. CDR3 bases: TGTGCCAGCAGTTTAAAGGGGATGTTAGGGCATAATTCACCCCTCCACTTT.

This clonotype was counted at least ten times. The J gene is TRBJ2-2, the V gene TRBV6-1; the D is unclear. The CDR3 has 15 amino acids. CDR1 and CDR2 (germline): MNHNS, SASEGT. Trimming removed 5 bases from V and 3 bases from J, with 13 bases in between. In DNA form, the CDR3 reads TGTGCCAGCAGTCAGGACGGAGCCGACACCGGGGAGCTGTTTTTT. Its protein is CASSQDGADTGELFF.

This clonotype was seen repeatedly, ten times or more. V is TRBV7-9 and J is TRBJ2-7, with TRBD2 as a possible D gene (7 bases). With 5 bases removed from V and 0 bases from J, the gap between germline ends came to 17 bases. CDR3 length equals 16 residues. Germline loops: CDR1 SEHNR, CDR2 FQNEAQ (reference sequence). The CDR3 DNA is TGTGCCAGCAGCCTAAGGGGGGGGGGACTCTCCTACGAGCAGTACTTC. It encodes CASSLRGGGLSYEQYF.